The sample holds one count of the clone carrying this T cell receptor (beta chain). Clones were read by immunoSEQ multiplex PCR, and TCRdb kept only the in-frame ones, dropping some. The table lists about 36,000 clones, around 94% of them singletons, with over 0.95% in the top ten. These data belong to a study of T cell changes during pregnancy in multiple sclerosis. The CDR3 extends over 12 amino acids. Germline V CDR1 and CDR2: KGHSH, LQKENI. V shed 1 base and J shed 4 bases, with 3 bases lying between them. This TCR was sampled from a female donor with multiple sclerosis, enrolled in a pregnancy study. The chain links TRBV18 to TRBJ2-3; D not certain. Sample: PBMCs (not recorded whether the cells were cultured). This CDR3 is CASSPQPDTQYF. Here the CDR3 DNA reads TGTGCCAGCTCACCACAGCCAGATACGCAGTATTTT.